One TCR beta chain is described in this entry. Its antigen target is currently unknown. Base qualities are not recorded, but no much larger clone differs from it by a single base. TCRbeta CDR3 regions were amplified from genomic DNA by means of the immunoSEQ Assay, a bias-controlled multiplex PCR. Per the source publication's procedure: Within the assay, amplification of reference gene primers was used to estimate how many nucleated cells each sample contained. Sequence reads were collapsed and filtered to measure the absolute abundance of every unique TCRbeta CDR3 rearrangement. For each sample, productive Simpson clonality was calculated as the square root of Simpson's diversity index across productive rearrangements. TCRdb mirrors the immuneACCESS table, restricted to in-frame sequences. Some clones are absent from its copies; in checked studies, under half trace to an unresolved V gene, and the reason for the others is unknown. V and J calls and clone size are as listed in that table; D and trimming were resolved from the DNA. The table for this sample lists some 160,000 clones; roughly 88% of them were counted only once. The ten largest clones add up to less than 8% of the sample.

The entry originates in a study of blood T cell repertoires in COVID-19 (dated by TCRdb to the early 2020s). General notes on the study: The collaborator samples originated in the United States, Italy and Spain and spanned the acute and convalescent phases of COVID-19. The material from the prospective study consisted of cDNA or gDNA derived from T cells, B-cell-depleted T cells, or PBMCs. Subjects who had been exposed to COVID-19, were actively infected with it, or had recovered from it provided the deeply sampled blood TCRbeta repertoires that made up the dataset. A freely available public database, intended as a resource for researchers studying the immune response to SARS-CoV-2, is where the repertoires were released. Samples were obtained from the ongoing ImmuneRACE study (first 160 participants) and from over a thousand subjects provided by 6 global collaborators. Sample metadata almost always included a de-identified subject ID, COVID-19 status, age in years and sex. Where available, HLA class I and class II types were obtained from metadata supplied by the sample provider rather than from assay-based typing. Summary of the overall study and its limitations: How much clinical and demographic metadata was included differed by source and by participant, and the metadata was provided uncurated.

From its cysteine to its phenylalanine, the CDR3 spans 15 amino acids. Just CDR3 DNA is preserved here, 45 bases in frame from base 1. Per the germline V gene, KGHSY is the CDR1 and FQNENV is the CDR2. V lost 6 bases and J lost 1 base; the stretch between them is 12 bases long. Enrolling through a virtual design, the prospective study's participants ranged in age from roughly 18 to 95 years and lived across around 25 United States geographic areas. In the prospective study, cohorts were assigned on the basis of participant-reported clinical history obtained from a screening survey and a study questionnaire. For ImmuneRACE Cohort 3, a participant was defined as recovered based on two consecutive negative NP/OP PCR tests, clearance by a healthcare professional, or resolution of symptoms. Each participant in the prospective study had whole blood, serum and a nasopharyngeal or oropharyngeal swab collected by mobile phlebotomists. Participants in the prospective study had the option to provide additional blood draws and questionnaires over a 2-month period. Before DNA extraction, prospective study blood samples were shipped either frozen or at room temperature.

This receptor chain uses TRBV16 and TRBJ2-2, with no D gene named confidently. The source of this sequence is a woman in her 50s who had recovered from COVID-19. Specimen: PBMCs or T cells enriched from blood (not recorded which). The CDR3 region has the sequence CASSYNPLNTGELFF. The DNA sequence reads TGTGCCAGCAGTTACAACCCCCTGAACACCGGGGAGCTGTTTTTT.